The rows below give T cell receptor beta chains drawn from one sample of a study of blood T cell repertoires in COVID-19. Only in-frame clones appear in the TCRdb table, and some are missing; sequencing was by immunoSEQ multiplex PCR. The sample records roughly 210,000 clones, 84% being singletons. Input material: peripheral blood. All receptors come from an elderly woman with COVID-19, enrolled during active disease. Both conserved end residues are trimmed from each CDR3. Clone size is not always given. Where it is, it says once, few, many or a class for expanded clones.

V gene,clone size,CDR3 protein
TRBV9,NA,ASSVAREVTGELF
TRBV2,once,ASRGQGNTEAF
TRBV5-1,NA,ASSFGENTEAF
TRBV7-9,NA,ASSFDRTVKETQY
TRBV6-1,NA,ASSETTGTNQPQH
TRBV3-1/TRBV3-2,NA,ASSPTSGVETQY
TRBV9,NA,ASSVAIPRPNMVAGGPGNEQF
TRBV7-9,NA,ASSLSGNGSPLH
TRBV23-1,NA,ASSQSRETGLAGYT
TRBV5-1,NA,ASRRDTNTEAF
TRBV28,NA,ASSPDKFSNQPQH
TRBV2,NA,AGSTGTPEKLF
TRBV27,NA,ASSDRTGIYEAF
TRBV15,few,ATSRARVSNQPQH
TRBV4-1,NA,ASSPGTANTEAF
TRBV7-2,once,ASSAQGTANTGELF
TRBV18,NA,ASSPSGFEAF
TRBV7-2,NA,ASSLASGQDSGNTIY
TRBV10-1,NA,ASSYRDSMQY
TRBV12-3/TRBV12-4,NA,ASSQSGKEPQH
TRBV7-2,NA,ASSRGEVYGYT
TRBV30,NA,AWSRKRRDTEAF
TRBV30,NA,AWSGTDRGVPESSYNEQF
TRBV7-3,NA,AVGDPGIDGYT
TRBV6-5,NA,ASSYRDRNYEQY
TRBV4-3,NA,ASSQDGLAGGRGTDTQY
TRBV18,NA,ASSPRDRDNEQF
TRBV2,NA,ASSTRGGSNQPQH
TRBV5-1,few,ASSLGPAESGNTIY
TRBV15,NA,ATSRDYVATEAF
TRBV29-1,once,SVLIQETQY
TRBV11-2,once,ASSVRPLGGGNEQF
TRBV9,once,ASSFGQGPYNEQF
TRBV10-3,NA,AISADRGAGNTIY
TRBV24-1,NA,ATSDPTPSIAGELF
TRBV18,NA,ASSLTENTEAF
TRBV6-5,NA,ASSSTGGAYGYT
TRBV2,NA,ASSLYEQY
TRBV28,NA,ASSRVGRGIGELF
TRBV19,NA,ASSTIGSGSNQPQH
TRBV4-2,few,ASSRELAGGLNEQF
TRBV7-2,NA,ASSQWQGLNTEAF
TRBV4-2,NA,ASSTGDGYT
TRBV2,NA,ASSKGAQGEKLF
TRBV19,NA,ASSRSAGRTDTQY
TRBV7-9,few,ASSFPTDGGSYEQY
TRBV6-1,NA,ASSEAFGQTYGYT
TRBV19,NA,ASSIPSTSYNEQF
TRBV19,NA,ASSGSRTGRKGEQF
TRBV28,NA,ASSLETELYGYT
TRBV18,NA,ASSPRAGVGNEQF
TRBV18,NA,ASRGSSYEQY
TRBV20-1,NA,SASVPRQGLANEQF
TRBV3-1/TRBV3-2,NA,ASSPVLTGGYGYT